This T cell receptor (beta chain) was profiled in a study of T-cell reconstitution after alpha-beta-depleted transplantation in children. Overall study findings and caveats: After transplant, at about two months, alpha-beta T cells were reportedly derived from several hundred expanded graft clones.

The TCRbeta library was prepared with unique molecular identifiers. Using its own MiXCR run on the PCR reads, TCRdb lists one record per CDR3 protein. Seen here are 400,000 to 450,000 distinct CDR3 sequences, 43% observed once, and the top ten hold roughly 27%. This clonotype was counted at least ten times. Its antigen is unidentified. The V end lost 7 bases, the J end lost 0 bases, and 22 bases lay between the germline ends. The CDR3 sequence is 18 residues long. The chain employs TRBV12-3 or TRBV12-4 and TRBJ2-1; no definite D call. The clonotype originates from a girl aged 2 to 10 with aplastic anemia, due to receive a stem cell transplant. The specimen was PBMCs, collected before TCRalphabeta/CD19-depleted stem cell transplant. As DNA, the CDR3 is TGTGCCAGCACCATAAAAGGGTACGGCATTAGCTCCTACAATGAGCAGTTCTTC. Translated: CASTIKGYGISSYNEQFF.